This T cell receptor (beta chain) is from a study of CD8+CD57+ T cells in acquired aplastic anemia. Study summary: The sorted CD4+ and CD8+ cells yielded an average around 3.2 ug of DNA.

V lost 7 bases to trimming and J lost 5 bases, with 11 bases between them. The CDR3 has 12 amino acids. This clonotype was seen ten or more times. Antigen specificity is unknown. The study, taken as a whole, reports: Patients and controls were found to share more than 25 CD8+ CDR3 sequences. The CD8+ Simpson's diversity of patients and controls was not significantly different.

TCR beta VDJ and CDR3 were profiled, and genomic DNA was the template. TCRdb passed the reads through MiXCR, listing each CDR3 protein once. The sample includes under 350,000 distinct CDR3 sequences, 50% to 70% of them seen just once. The receptor comes from a human donor with severe aplastic anemia or a healthy control (not recorded which). The material sequenced was sorted CD4+, CD8+, or CD8+CD57+ T cells (not recorded which) from PBMCs. J is TRBJ1-2 and V is TRBV12-3 or TRBV12-4; no clear D gene. The CDR3 DNA follows: TGTGCCAGCAAGCGGCAGCCGTATGGCTACACCTTC. Protein product: CASKRQPYGYTF.